This T cell receptor beta chain appears in the sequencing data of a study of blood T cells in healthy people across ages. In the study overall: Through template switching, about one barcoded beta molecule was captured per two T cells, as measured in model experiments. Study-wide findings and caveats: Estimated diversity across one million T cells was deemed an underestimate. Naive CD4+ cell counts and diversity both ran higher in long-lived than in aged donors.

The CDR3 sequence is 15 residues long. V was clipped by 5 bases and J by 6 bases; unmatched bases: 12. Germline lookup yields CDR1 PRHDT and CDR2 FYEKMQ (reference sequence). Every donor gave ten milliliters of peripheral blood. Using a J-beta primer mix together with a sample-barcoded 5' primer, a second PCR was run for about 7 to 12 cycles. MiXCR, run by TCRdb on the 5' RACE reads, gives a single entry per CDR3 protein. The data hold under 1,100,000 distinct CDR3 sequences, with roughly 24% observed a single time. This clonotype came up a few times. Its antigen is undetermined. A further study also used this sample, focusing on T cells of mothers and their children.

The chain uses TRBV13 and TRBJ1-1; 7 positions match TRBD1. This TCR was sampled from a girl between 2 and 10 years old in good health. The material sequenced was blood. Here the CDR3 DNA reads TGTGCCAGCAGCCCCACCAGGGGGGTTTGGTCTGAAGCTTTCTTT. Its translation: CASSPTRGVWSEAFF.